The rows below give T cell receptor beta chains drawn from one sample of a study of cytomegalovirus exposure and HLA in healthy donors. TCRdb's copy holds only in-frame clones and misses some; the assay was immunoSEQ multiplex PCR. The data hold more than 150,000 clones, with roughly 80% observed a single time. Sequencing used PBMCs. These receptors originate from a boy between 2 and 10 years old in good health and CMV-seronegative. Each CDR3 is given with its conserved first and last residue. The D gene is left open where the match is weak. Not every row has a clone size; where given, it reads once, few, many or a size class.

D	J	length	size	V	DNA	CDR3
TRBD2	TRBJ2-5	15	.	TRBV4-1	TGCGCCAGCAGCCAGGAGACTAGCGGGAGAGAGACCCAGTACTTC	CASSQETSGRETQYF
.	TRBJ2-1	16	.	TRBV13	TGTGCCAGCAGCTCCAACAGGGAAAGCTCCTACAATGAGCAGTTCTTC	CASSSNRESSYNEQFF
.	TRBJ2-1	16	.	TRBV27	TGTGCCAGCAGTTTTTATAGCAGGGGCACCCACAATGAGCAGTTCTTC	CASSFYSRGTHNEQFF
TRBD2	TRBJ2-7	12	.	TRBV29-1	TGCAGCGTTGTGGCGGGGGCCTACGAGCAGTACTTC	CSVVAGAYEQYF
.	TRBJ1-1	13	.	TRBV29-1	TGCAGCGTTTACAGGGCAACCAACACTGAAGCTTTCTTT	CSVYRATNTEAFF
.	TRBJ2-3	16	once	TRBV5-1	TGCGCCAGCAGCTTGGTTCTAGCAGGAGCCACAGATACGCAGTATTTT	CASSLVLAGATDTQYF
TRBD2	TRBJ2-5	14	.	TRBV27	TGTGCCAGCAGTTTTTGGGGGGGGCAAGAGACCCAGTACTTC	CASSFWGGQETQYF
TRBD2	TRBJ2-7	15	.	TRBV11-1	TGTGCCAGCAGCTTAGCTCCTAGCGGGAGTTACGAGCAGTACTTC	CASSLAPSGSYEQYF
TRBD1	TRBJ2-3	16	.	TRBV6-1	TGTGCCAGCAGTGGGACAGGGGACCACAGAGGGGCTACGCAGTATTTT	CASSGTGDHRGATQYF
.	TRBJ1-3	13	.	TRBV2	TGTGCCAGCAACGGGTTCTCTGGAAACACCATATATTTT	CASNGFSGNTIYF
TRBD2	TRBJ2-7	14	.	TRBV29-1	TGCAGCGTTGGTGAGACTAGCGGAGTATACGAGCAGTACTTC	CSVGETSGVYEQYF
.	TRBJ1-2	15	few	TRBV27	TGTGCCAGCAGTTTATCTCCCGCCGGGATCGAGGGCTACACCTTC	CASSLSPAGIEGYTF
TRBD1	TRBJ2-7	14	.	TRBV5-1	TGCGCCAGCTCACCCGGGACAGGGACCTACGAGCAGTACTTC	CASSPGTGTYEQYF
TRBD2	TRBJ2-1	15	.	TRBV6-1	TGTGCCAGCAGTGCCGGGACTAGCGGATACAATGAGCAGTTCTTC	CASSAGTSGYNEQFF
.	TRBJ2-2	14	few	TRBV29-1	TGCAGCGTTGCCACAGACGCTCGAGGGGGGGAGCTGTTTTTT	CSVATDARGGELFF
TRBD1	TRBJ2-2	21	.	TRBV5-1	TGCGCCAGCAGCCAACTCGTCCCGGGACAGGGTCTTAATCCGAACACCGGGGAGCTGTTTTTT	CASSQLVPGQGLNPNTGELFF
TRBD1	TRBJ2-6	18	.	TRBV30	TGTGCCTGGATTCGGGACAGGGTGAAGGGCTCTGGGGCCAACGTCCTGACTTTC	CAWIRDRVKGSGANVLTF
TRBD1	TRBJ2-7	16	.	TRBV5-1	TGCGCCAGCAGCTTGGACCGAGGACAGGGCACCTACGAGCAGTACTTC	CASSLDRGQGTYEQYF
TRBD1	TRBJ1-1	16	.	TRBV11-2	TGTGCCAGCAGCCTAGCTGGGACAGGGTGGGACACTGAAGCTTTCTTT	CASSLAGTGWDTEAFF
.	TRBJ2-5	10	once	TRBV19	TGTGCCAGCCCAAGAGAGGCCCAGTACTTC	CASPREAQYF
.	TRBJ2-7	14	.	TRBV2	TGTGCCAGCAGTGTCCGGATAGCGTCGGGCGAGCAGTACTTC	CASSVRIASGEQYF
TRBD2	TRBJ2-1	17	.	TRBV4-1	TGCGCCAGCAACCAACCACTAGCGGGAGGGGACCACAATGAGCAGTTCTTC	CASNQPLAGGDHNEQFF
TRBD1	TRBJ2-6	14	.	TRBV6-5	TGTGCCAGTCTAGACAGGGCTGGGGCCAACGTCCTGACTTTC	CASLDRAGANVLTF
TRBD1	TRBJ2-1	15	.	TRBV7-9	TGTGCCAGCAGCCCAACAGGGGCCTCAGGGGATGAGCAGTTCTTC	CASSPTGASGDEQFF
TRBD1	TRBJ2-7	14	.	TRBV5-1	TGCGCCAGCAGCCGGACAGGGGGGTCCTACGAGCAGTACTTC	CASSRTGGSYEQYF
.	TRBJ2-7	13	.	TRBV6-5	TGTGCCAGCACTCGTGGCAGGGACTACGAGCAGTACTTC	CASTRGRDYEQYF
TRBD1	TRBJ2-7	13	few	TRBV6-5	TGTGCCAGCAGACGCGGACAGGGCTACGAGCAGTACTTC	CASRRGQGYEQYF
.	TRBJ1-5	13	.	TRBV18	TGTGCCAGCTCACCCGGGGTCGGGCAGCCCCAGCATTTT	CASSPGVGQPQHF
TRBD2	TRBJ2-1	14	.	TRBV27	TGTGCCAGTTTGGGACTAGCGGGAACCAATGAGCAGTTCTTC	CASLGLAGTNEQFF